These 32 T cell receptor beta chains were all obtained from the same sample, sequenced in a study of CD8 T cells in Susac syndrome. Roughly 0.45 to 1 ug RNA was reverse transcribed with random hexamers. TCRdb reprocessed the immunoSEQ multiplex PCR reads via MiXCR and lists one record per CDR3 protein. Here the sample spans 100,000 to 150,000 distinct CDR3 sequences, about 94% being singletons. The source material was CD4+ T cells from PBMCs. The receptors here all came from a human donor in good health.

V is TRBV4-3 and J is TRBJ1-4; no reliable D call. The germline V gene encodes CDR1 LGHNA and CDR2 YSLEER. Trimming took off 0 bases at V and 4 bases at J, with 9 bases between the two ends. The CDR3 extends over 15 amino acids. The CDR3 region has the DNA TGCGCCAGCAGCCAAGATATCACCAATAATGAAAAACTGTTTTTT. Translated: CASSQDITNNEKLFF.

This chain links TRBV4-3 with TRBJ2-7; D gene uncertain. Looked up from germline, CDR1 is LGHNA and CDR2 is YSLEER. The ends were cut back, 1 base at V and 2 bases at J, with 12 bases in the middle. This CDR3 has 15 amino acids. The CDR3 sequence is CASSQVEGYTYEQYF. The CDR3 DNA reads TGCGCCAGCAGCCAAGTCGAAGGGTATACCTACGAGCAGTACTTC.

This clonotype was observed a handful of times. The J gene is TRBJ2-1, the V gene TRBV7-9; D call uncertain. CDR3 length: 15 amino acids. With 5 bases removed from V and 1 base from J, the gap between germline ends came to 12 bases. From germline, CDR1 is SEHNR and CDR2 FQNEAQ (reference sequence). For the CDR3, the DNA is TGTGCCAGCAGCCCGATGGAGAGGTCCTACAATGAGCAGTTCTTC. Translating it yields CASSPMERSYNEQFF.

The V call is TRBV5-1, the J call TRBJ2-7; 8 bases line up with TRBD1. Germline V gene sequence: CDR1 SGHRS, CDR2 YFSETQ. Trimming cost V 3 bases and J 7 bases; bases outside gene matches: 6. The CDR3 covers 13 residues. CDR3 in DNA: TGCGCCAGCAGCTCAGACAGGGGAGGAGAGCAGTACTTC. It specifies CASSSDRGGEQYF.

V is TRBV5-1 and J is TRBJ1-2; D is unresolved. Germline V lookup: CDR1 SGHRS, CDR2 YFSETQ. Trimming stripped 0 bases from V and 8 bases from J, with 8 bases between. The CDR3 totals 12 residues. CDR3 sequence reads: CASSLDPSGYTF. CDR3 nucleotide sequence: TGCGCCAGCAGCTTGGATCCGAGCGGCTACACCTTC.

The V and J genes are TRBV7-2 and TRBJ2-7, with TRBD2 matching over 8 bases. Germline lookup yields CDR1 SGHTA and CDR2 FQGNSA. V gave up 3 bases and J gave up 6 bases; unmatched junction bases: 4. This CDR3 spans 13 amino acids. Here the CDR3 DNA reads TGTGCCAGCAGCTTCCGCGGGAGGTTCGAGCAGTACTTC. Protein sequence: CASSFRGRFEQYF.

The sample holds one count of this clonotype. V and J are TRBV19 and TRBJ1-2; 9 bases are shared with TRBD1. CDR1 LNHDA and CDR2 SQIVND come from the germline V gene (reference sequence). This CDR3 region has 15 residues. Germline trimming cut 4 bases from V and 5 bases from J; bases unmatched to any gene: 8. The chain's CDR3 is CASSNPRDREYGYTF. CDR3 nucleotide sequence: TGTGCCAGTAGTAACCCCCGGGACAGGGAATATGGCTACACCTTC.

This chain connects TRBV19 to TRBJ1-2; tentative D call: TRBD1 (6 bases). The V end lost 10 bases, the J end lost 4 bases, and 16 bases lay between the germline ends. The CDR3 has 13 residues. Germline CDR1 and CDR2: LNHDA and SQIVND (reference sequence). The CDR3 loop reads CATRGQISYGYTF. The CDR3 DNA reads TGTGCCACCCGAGGACAGATTTCCTATGGCTACACCTTC.

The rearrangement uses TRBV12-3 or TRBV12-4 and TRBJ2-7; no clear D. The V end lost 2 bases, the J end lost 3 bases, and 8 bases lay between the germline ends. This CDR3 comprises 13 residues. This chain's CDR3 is CASSLSRIYEQYF. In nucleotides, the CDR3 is TGTGCCAGCAGTTTAAGCAGGATCTACGAGCAGTACTTC.

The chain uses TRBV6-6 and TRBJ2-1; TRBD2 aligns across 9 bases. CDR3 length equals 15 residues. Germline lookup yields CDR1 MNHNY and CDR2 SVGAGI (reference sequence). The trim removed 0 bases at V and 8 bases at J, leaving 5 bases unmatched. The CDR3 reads CASSYSLAGVDEQFF. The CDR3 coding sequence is TGTGCCAGCAGTTACTCACTAGCGGGTGTTGATGAGCAGTTCTTC.

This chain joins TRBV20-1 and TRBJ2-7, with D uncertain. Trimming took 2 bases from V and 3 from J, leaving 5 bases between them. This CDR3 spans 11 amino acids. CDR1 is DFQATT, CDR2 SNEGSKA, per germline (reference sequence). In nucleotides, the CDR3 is TGCAGTGCTAGACTCGACTACGAGCAGTACTTC. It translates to CSARLDYEQYF.

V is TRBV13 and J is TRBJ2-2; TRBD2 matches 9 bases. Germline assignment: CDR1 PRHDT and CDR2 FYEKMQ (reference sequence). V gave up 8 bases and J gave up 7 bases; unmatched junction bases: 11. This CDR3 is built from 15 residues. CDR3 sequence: CASERRLAGLGELFF. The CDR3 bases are TGTGCCAGCGAAAGGCGGCTAGCGGGACTCGGGGAGCTGTTTTTT.

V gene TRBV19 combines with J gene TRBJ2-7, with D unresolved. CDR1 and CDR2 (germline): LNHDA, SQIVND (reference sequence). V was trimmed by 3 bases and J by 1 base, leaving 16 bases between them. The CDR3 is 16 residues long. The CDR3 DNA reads TGTGCCAGTAGTATGAGTGGCCGAGTAGGATCCTACGAGCAGTACTTC. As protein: CASSMSGRVGSYEQYF.

Written as DNA, the CDR3 is TGCAGTGCTAGAGCCCCAGACTCTGGAAACACCATATATTTT. Encoded protein: CSARAPDSGNTIYF. The chain is built from TRBV20-1 and TRBJ1-3; no clear D. The CDR3 length is 14 residues. Trimming removed 1 base from V and 0 bases from J, with 7 bases in between. CDR1 DFQATT and CDR2 SNEGSKA come from the germline V gene (reference sequence).

CDR3: CASSRLAGNTGELFF. The DNA for the CDR3 is TGTGCCAGCAGCCGACTAGCGGGGAACACCGGGGAGCTGTTTTTT. V gene TRBV7-9 combines with J gene TRBJ2-2, with 10 bases lining up with TRBD2. Unmatched junction bases numbered 1, after V lost 5 bases and J lost 1 base. CDR3 length: 15 amino acids. Germline CDR1 reads SEHNR; CDR2 reads FQNEAQ (reference sequence).

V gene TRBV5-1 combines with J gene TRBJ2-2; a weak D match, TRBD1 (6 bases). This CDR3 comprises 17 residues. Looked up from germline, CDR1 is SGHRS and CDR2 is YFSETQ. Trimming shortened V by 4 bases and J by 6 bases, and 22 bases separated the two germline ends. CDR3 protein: CASSILRTLNRAGELFF. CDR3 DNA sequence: TGCGCCAGCAGCATACTAAGGACCTTAAACAGGGCCGGGGAGCTGTTTTTT.

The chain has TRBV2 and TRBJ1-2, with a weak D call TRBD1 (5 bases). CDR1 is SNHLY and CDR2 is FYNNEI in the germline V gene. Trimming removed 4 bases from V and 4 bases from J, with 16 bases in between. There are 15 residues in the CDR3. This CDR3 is CASSAEGLMSYGYTF. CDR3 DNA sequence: TGTGCCAGCAGTGCAGAGGGGCTCATGAGCTATGGCTACACCTTC.

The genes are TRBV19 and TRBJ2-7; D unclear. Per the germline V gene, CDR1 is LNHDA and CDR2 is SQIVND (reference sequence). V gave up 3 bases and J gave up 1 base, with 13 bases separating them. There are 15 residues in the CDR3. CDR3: CASSMIKSGSYEQYF. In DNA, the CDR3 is TGTGCCAGTAGTATGATCAAGTCAGGATCCTACGAGCAGTACTTC.

The CDR3 bases are TGTGCCAGCAGCCAGCTGGGACAGGGGTCCCACGAGCAGTACTTC. It yields the protein CASSQLGQGSHEQYF. The chain is built from TRBV14 and TRBJ2-7; TRBD1 aligns across 10 bases. The CDR3 has 15 amino acids. V shed 3 bases, J shed 5 bases, and the junction held 7 bases outside the gene matches. The germline V gene encodes CDR1 SGHDN and CDR2 FVKESK.

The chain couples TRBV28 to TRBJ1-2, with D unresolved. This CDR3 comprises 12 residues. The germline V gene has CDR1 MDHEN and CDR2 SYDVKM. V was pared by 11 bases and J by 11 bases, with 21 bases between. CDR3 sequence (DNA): TGTGCCTTAAGGAGGGATACTGTTGGGTACACCTTC. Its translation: CALRRDTVGYTF.

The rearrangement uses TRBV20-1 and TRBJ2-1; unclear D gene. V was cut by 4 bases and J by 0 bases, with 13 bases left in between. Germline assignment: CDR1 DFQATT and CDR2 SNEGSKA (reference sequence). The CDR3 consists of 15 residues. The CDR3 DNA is TGCAGTGCTACCGACGTAGTAGGCTCCTACAATGAGCAGTTCTTC. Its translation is CSATDVVGSYNEQFF.

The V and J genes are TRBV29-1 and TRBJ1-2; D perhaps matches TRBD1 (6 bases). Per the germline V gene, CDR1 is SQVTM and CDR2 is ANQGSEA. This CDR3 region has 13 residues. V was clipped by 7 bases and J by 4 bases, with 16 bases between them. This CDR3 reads CSGEGGQVYGYTF. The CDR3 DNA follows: TGCAGCGGGGAGGGGGGGCAGGTCTATGGCTACACCTTC.

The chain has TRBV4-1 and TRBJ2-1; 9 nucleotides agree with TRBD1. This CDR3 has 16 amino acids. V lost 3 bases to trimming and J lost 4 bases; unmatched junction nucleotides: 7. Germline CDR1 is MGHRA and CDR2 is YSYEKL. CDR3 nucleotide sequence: TGCGCCAGCAGCCACTACAGGGGGCGAATGTACAATGAGCAGTTCTTC. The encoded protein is CASSHYRGRMYNEQFF.

The DNA for the CDR3 is TGCGCCAGCAGCCAAGGAATAATCTACACCGGGGAGCTGTTTTTT. Protein: CASSQGIIYTGELFF. The chain carries TRBV4-1 and TRBJ2-2; D is ambiguous. CDR1 and CDR2 from the germline V gene are MGHRA and YSYEKL. V lost 1 base to trimming and J lost 3 bases, with 9 bases between them. This CDR3 contains 15 residues.

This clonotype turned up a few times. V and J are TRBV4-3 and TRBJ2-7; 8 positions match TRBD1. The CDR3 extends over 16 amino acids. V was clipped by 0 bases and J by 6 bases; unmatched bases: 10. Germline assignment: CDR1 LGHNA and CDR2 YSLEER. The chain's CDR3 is CASSQDQGQGAREQYF. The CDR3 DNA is TGCGCCAGCAGCCAAGACCAGGGGCAGGGGGCGCGCGAGCAGTACTTC.

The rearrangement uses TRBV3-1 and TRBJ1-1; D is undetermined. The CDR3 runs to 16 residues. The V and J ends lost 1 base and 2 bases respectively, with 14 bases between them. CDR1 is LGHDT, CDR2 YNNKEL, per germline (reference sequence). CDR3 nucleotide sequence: TGTGCCAGCAGCCAAGGTTTCAGCCAGACTAACACTGAAGCTTTCTTT. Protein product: CASSQGFSQTNTEAFF. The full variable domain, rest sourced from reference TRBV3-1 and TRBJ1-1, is DTAVSQTPKYLVTQMGNDKSIKCEQNLGHDTMYWYKQDSKKFLKIMFSYNNKELIINETVPNRFSPKSPDKAHLNLHINSLELGDSAVYFCASSQGFSQTNTEAFFGQGTRLTVV.

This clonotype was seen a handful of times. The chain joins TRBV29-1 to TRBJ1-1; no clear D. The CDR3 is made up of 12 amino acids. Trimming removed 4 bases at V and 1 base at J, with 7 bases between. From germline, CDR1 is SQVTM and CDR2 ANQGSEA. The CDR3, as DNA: TGCAGCGTTGGGCAGACGAACACTGAAGCTTTCTTT. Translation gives CSVGQTNTEAFF.

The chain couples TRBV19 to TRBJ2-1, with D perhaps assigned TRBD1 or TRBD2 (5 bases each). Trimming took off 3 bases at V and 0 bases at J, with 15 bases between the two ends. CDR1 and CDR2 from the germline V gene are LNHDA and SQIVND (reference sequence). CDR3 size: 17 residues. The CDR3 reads CASSMRVRDGSYNEQFF. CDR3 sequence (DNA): TGTGCCAGTAGTATGAGGGTTCGGGACGGCTCCTACAATGAGCAGTTCTTC.

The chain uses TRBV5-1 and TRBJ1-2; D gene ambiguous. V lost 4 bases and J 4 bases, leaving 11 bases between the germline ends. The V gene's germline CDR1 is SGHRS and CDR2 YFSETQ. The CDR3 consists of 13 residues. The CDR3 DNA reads TGCGCCAGCAGCCCGGACCCCTTCTATGGCTACACCTTC. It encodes CASSPDPFYGYTF. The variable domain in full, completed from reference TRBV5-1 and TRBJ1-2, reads KAGVTQTPRYLIKTRGQQVTLSCSPISGHRSVSWYQQTPGQGLQFLFEYFSETQRNKGNFPGRFSGRQFSNSRSEMNVSTLELGDSALYLCASSPDPFYGYTFGSGTRLTVV.

The DNA for the CDR3 is TGTGCCAGCAGCTTGGGCCCGGACTTGACCTATGGCTACACCTTC. It encodes CASSLGPDLTYGYTF. The rearrangement links TRBV5-5 to TRBJ1-2; D gene unclear. The CDR3 consists of 15 residues. Germline-derived CDR1 and CDR2 are SGHKS and YYEKEE (reference sequence). Trimming removed 0 bases from V and 4 bases from J, with 13 bases in between.

CDR3 sequence: CASRDNRGRNEQYF. CDR3 in DNA: TGTGCCAGCAGAGATAACAGGGGGCGCAACGAGCAGTACTTC. V and J are TRBV6-5 and TRBJ2-7; 9 nucleotides agree with TRBD1. Germline loops: CDR1 MNHEY, CDR2 SVGAGI. V lost 6 bases and J lost 5; bases outside the gene matches: 8. The CDR3 runs to 14 residues.

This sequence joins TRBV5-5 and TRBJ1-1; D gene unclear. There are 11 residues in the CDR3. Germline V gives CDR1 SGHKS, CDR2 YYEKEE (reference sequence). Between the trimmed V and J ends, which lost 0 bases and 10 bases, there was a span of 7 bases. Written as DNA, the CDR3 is TGTGCCAGCAGCTTGGAGGGTGCAGCTTTCTTT. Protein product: CASSLEGAAFF.